These 18 T cell receptor beta chains were all obtained from the same sample, sequenced in a study of control samples from healthy donors and cancer patients. Data came from immunoSEQ multiplex PCR; TCRdb stores just in-frame clones and leaves some out. The top ten hold 2.8% of the sample, which has tens of thousands of clones, over 90% seen once. Sequenced material: blood. These receptors all come from a woman aged 25 to 39 in good health.

This chain connects TRBV9 to TRBJ2-1, with TRBD1 matching over 9 bases. This CDR3 is 14 amino acids long. Trimming cost V 3 bases and J 10 bases; bases outside gene matches: 8. Germline CDR1 SGDLS, CDR2 YYNGEE. The CDR3 protein is CASSARTGAGEQFF. CDR3 coding DNA: TGTGCCAGCAGCGCCCGGACAGGGGCTGGGGAGCAGTTCTTC.

The chain couples TRBV19 to TRBJ2-2; no firm D call. This CDR3 is built from 15 residues. In germline, CDR1 is LNHDA, CDR2 SQIVND (reference sequence). Trimming removed 5 bases at V and 1 base at J, with 11 bases between. The CDR3 DNA is TGTGCCAGTAGTGAGCTGACACAGAACACCGGGGAGCTGTTTTTT. Residues: CASSELTQNTGELFF.

The V gene is TRBV19, the J gene TRBJ1-1, with TRBD1 matching 7 bases. This CDR3 region has 15 residues. V lost 7 bases to trimming and J lost 4 bases; unmatched junction nucleotides: 12. Germline values: CDR1 LNHDA, CDR2 SQIVND (reference sequence). The DNA for the CDR3 is TGTGCCAGTACTCGCACAGACAGGGTCCCCACTGAAGCTTTCTTT. Its protein is CASTRTDRVPTEAFF.

The gene calls are TRBV5-5 and TRBJ2-5, with TRBD2 matching over 7 bases. Trimming cost V 6 bases and J 4 bases; bases outside gene matches: 12. There are 15 residues in the CDR3. Germline V CDR1 and CDR2: SGHKS, YYEKEE (reference sequence). DNA for the CDR3: TGTGCCAGCATCTACTTCTACGGGGGGTCAGAGACCCAGTACTTC. Translating gives CASIYFYGGSETQYF.

This chain links TRBV19 with TRBJ1-5; D is unclear. Trimming shortened V by 3 bases and J by 5 bases, and 11 bases separated the two germline ends. The germline CDR1 and CDR2 sequences are LNHDA and SQIVND (reference sequence). This CDR3 has 14 residues. The CDR3 sequence is CASSIRGPDQPQHF. CDR3 in DNA: TGTGCCAGTAGTATTCGTGGTCCGGATCAGCCCCAGCATTTT.

This clone is a singleton in its sample. The chain couples TRBV18 to TRBJ1-5, with 10 bases lining up with TRBD1. This CDR3 region has 18 residues. Per the germline V gene, CDR1 is KGHSH and CDR2 is LQKENI. Germline trimming cut 3 bases from V and 3 bases from J; bases unmatched to any gene: 11. For the CDR3, the DNA is TGTGCCAGCTCACCGGACAGGGGGGGCCTTGGTGTCAATCAGCCCCAGCATTTT. Amino acids: CASSPDRGGLGVNQPQHF.

The chain couples TRBV2 to TRBJ1-2; D is undetermined. The CDR3 runs to 12 residues. CDR1 and CDR2 from the germline V gene are SNHLY and FYNNEI. Trimming took 4 bases from V and 4 from J, leaving 7 bases between them. The CDR3 DNA sequence: TGTGCCAGCAGTGTGGGCATCTATGGCTACACCTTC. This encodes CASSVGIYGYTF.

The chain recombines TRBV6-4 with TRBJ1-2; possible D gene TRBD1, 6 bases. Germline loops: CDR1 MRHNA, CDR2 SNTAGT. The CDR3 contains 15 residues. V lost 0 bases and J lost 6, with 14 bases in between. In nucleotides, the CDR3 is TGTGCCAGCAGTGACTCTGGTAACAGGGTAAATGGCTACACCTTC. Translated: CASSDSGNRVNGYTF.

The chain links TRBV19 to TRBJ1-2; no firm D call. The V gene lost 1 base and the J gene lost 6 bases, with 9 bases spanning the gap. Germline V gives CDR1 LNHDA, CDR2 SQIVND (reference sequence). CDR3 length equals 13 residues. CDR3 residues: CASSIGGLDGYTF. CDR3 in DNA: TGTGCCAGTAGTATAGGAGGGCTCGATGGCTACACCTTC.

This clone was counted a single time. The chain joins TRBV7-9 to TRBJ1-1; D gene uncertain. The CDR3 spans 16 residues. The V end lost 2 bases, the J end lost 6 bases, and 19 bases lay between the germline ends. Germline CDR1 reads SEHNR; CDR2 reads FQNEAQ (reference sequence). The CDR3 is CASSLRGSETPAEAFF. The DNA for the CDR3 is TGTGCCAGCAGCTTAAGAGGCAGTGAAACCCCCGCTGAAGCTTTCTTT.

The chain joins TRBV5-1 to TRBJ1-1; 9 bases match TRBD1. This CDR3 comprises 14 residues. The trim removed 3 bases at V and 3 bases at J, leaving 3 bases unmatched. The germline CDR1 and CDR2 sequences are SGHRS and YFSETQ. DNA of the CDR3: TGCGCCAGCAGCTCGGGACAGGGTTACACTGAAGCTTTCTTT. This sequence encodes CASSSGQGYTEAFF.

The genes are TRBV10-3 and TRBJ1-6; TRBD1 matches 7 bases. Looked up from germline, CDR1 is ENHRY and CDR2 is SYGVKD. The CDR3 covers 15 residues. Germline trimming cut 2 bases from V and 7 bases from J; bases unmatched to any gene: 5. The chain's CDR3 is CAISEEMTGNSPLHF. The DNA of the CDR3 is TGTGCCATCAGTGAGGAGATGACAGGGAATTCACCCCTCCACTTT.

This clone showed up just once. This CDR3 reads CASSLNYEQYF. The CDR3 bases are TGTGCCAGCAGCTTAAACTACGAGCAGTACTTC. This chain connects TRBV7-2 to TRBJ2-7, with D hard to call. Germline V lookup: CDR1 SGHTA, CDR2 FQGNSA. V dropped 2 bases and J dropped 3 bases, with 2 bases sitting between them. The CDR3 runs to 11 residues.

The rearrangement links TRBV27 to TRBJ1-6; weak D call: TRBD1 (5 bases). The CDR3 covers 15 residues. V lost 6 bases and J lost 2, with 11 bases in between. Looked up from germline, CDR1 is MNHEY and CDR2 is SMNVEV (reference sequence). For the CDR3, the DNA is TGTGCCAGCAGGGCCCAGGGCCCCTATAATTCACCCCTCCACTTT. It encodes CASRAQGPYNSPLHF.

The genes are TRBV2 and TRBJ1-6, with a possible D match to TRBD1 (6 bases). V lost 2 bases, J lost 4 bases, and 12 bases lay in between. This CDR3 spans 16 amino acids. The germline V gene encodes CDR1 SNHLY and CDR2 FYNNEI. The CDR3 region has the DNA TGTGCCAGCAGTGAACTAAGAGGGGGGTATAATTCACCCCTCCACTTT. Its translation is CASSELRGGYNSPLHF.

The rearrangement uses TRBV5-1 and TRBJ1-1; D unclear. Between the trimmed V and J ends, which lost 4 bases and 1 base, there was a span of 20 bases. CDR1 SGHRS and CDR2 YFSETQ come from the germline V gene. The CDR3 totals 17 residues. CDR3 DNA sequence: TGCGCCAGCAGCCACCGTATGTTTGATATGGCGAACACTGAAGCTTTCTTT. Translation: CASSHRMFDMANTEAFF.

With respect to this clone: Other DNA sequences from this sample encode an identical CDR3 as well. V is TRBV5-1 and J is TRBJ2-1, with D perhaps TRBD1 (5 bases). Germline V gene sequence: CDR1 SGHRS, CDR2 YFSETQ. The CDR3 contains 12 residues. V shed 0 bases and J shed 7 bases, with 5 bases lying between them. The CDR3 spells CASSLEGNEQFF. The CDR3 DNA sequence: TGCGCCAGCAGCTTGGAGGGGAATGAGCAGTTCTTC.

This clone turned up a few times. The chain combines TRBV11-1 with TRBJ2-3; D is uncertain. V was shortened by 0 bases and J by 1 base, with 5 bases between the two germline ends. CDR1 is SGHAT, CDR2 FQDESV, per germline (reference sequence). The CDR3 spans 14 residues. CDR3 DNA sequence: TGTGCCAGCAGCTTAGCATATGGCACAGATACGCAGTATTTT. Translation: CASSLAYGTDTQYF.